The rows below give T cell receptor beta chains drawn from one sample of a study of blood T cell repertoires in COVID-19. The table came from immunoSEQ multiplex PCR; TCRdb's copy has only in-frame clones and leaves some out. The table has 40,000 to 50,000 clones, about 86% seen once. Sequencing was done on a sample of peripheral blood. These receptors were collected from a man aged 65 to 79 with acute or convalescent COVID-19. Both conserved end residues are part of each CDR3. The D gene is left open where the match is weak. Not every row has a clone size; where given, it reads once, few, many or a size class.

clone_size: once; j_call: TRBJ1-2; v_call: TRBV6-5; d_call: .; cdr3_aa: CASSFRRSNYGYTF; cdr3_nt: TGTGCCAGCAGTTTCCGTCGGTCCAACTATGGCTACACCTTC
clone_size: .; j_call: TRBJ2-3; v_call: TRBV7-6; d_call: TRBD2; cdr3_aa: CASSATSGRAMNTQYF; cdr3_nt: TGTGCCAGCAGCGCCACTAGCGGGAGGGCCATGAATACGCAGTATTTT
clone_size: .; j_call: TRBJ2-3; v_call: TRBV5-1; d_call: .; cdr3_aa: CASSLGEDTQYF; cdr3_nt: TGCGCCAGCAGCTTGGGAGAAGATACGCAGTATTTT
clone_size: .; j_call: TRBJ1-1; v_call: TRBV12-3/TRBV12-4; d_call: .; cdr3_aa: CASKPGSLTEAFF; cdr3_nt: TGTGCCAGCAAACCCGGGAGCCTCACTGAAGCTTTCTTT
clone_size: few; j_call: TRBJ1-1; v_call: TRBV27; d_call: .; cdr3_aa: CASSQRTGSYTEAFF; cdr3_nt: TGTGCCAGCAGTCAGCGGACGGGGAGTTACACTGAAGCTTTCTTT
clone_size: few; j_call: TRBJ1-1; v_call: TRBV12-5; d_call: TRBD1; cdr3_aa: CASGLVLGTENTEAFF; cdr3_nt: TGTGCTAGTGGTTTGGTCCTTGGGACAGAGAACACTGAAGCTTTCTTT
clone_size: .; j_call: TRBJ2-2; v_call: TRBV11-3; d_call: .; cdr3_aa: CASSSLYTGELFF; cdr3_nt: TGTGCCAGCAGCTCGTTATACACCGGGGAGCTGTTTTTT
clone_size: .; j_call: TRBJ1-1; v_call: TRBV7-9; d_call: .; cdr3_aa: CASSRENTEAFF; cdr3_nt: TGTGCCAGCAGCCGGGAGAACACTGAAGCTTTCTTT
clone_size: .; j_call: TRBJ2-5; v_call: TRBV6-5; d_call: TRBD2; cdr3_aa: CASRAGLDSVETQYF; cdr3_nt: TGTGCCAGCAGAGCGGGACTAGACTCTGTTGAGACCCAGTACTTC
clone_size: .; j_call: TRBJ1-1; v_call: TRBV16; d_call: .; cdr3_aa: CASSQTRQDTEAFF; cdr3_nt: TGTGCCAGCAGCCAGACGAGACAGGACACTGAAGCTTTCTTT
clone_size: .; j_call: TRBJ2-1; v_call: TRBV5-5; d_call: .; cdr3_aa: CASSHAGLGNEQFF; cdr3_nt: TGTGCCAGCAGCCACGCCGGTCTCGGCAATGAGCAGTTCTTC
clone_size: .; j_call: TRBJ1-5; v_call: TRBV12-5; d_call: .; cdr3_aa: CASGGTRTRPQHF; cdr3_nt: TGTGCTAGTGGTGGGACACGAACGAGGCCCCAGCATTTT
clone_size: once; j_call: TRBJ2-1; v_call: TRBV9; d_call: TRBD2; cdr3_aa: CASSVRTSGGHNEQFF; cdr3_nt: TGTGCCAGCAGCGTAAGAACTAGCGGGGGGCACAATGAGCAGTTCTTC
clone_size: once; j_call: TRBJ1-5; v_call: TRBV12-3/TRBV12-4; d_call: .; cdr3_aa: CASRPGSDQPQHF; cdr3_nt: TGTGCCAGCAGGCCAGGGTCCGATCAGCCCCAGCATTTT
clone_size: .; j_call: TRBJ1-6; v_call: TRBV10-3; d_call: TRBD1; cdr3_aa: CATGTGDSPLHF; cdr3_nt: TGTGCCACCGGGACAGGGGATTCACCCCTCCACTTT
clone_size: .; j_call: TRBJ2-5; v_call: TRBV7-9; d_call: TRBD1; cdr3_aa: CASSSGQRETQYF; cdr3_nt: TGTGCCAGCAGCTCGGGACAGCGGGAGACCCAGTACTTC
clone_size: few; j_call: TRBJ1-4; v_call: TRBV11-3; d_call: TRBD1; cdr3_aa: CASSLPTGQGEKLFF; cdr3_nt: TGTGCCAGCAGCTTACCGACGGGACAGGGTGAAAAACTGTTTTTT
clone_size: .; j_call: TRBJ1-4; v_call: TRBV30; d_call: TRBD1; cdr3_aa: CAWTAPRTGPNEKLFF; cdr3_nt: TGTGCCTGGACCGCCCCTCGGACAGGACCTAATGAAAAACTGTTTTTT
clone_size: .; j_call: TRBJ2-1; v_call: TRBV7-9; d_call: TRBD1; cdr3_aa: CASSRTGGNEQFF; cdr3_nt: TGTGCCAGCAGCCGGACAGGGGGGAATGAGCAGTTCTTC
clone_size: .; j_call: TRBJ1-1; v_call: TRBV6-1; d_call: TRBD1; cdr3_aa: CASSESGRGMFRTEAFF; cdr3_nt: TGTGCCAGCAGTGAATCCGGCAGGGGGATGTTTCGCACTGAAGCTTTCTTT
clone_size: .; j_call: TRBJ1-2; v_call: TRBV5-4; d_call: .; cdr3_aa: CASAFGVSNYGYTF; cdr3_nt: TGTGCCAGCGCCTTTGGAGTTTCTAACTATGGCTACACCTTC
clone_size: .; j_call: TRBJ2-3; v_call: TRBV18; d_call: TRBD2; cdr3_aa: CASSPGTSGRTDTQYF; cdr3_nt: TGTGCCAGCTCACCCGGGACTAGCGGCCGCACAGATACGCAGTATTTT
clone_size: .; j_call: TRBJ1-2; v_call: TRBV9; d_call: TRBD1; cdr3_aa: CASSSHMGQGYGYTF; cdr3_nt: TGTGCCAGCAGCTCTCACATGGGACAGGGCTATGGCTACACCTTC
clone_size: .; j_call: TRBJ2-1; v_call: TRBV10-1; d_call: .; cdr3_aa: CASSEGQGLNNEQFF; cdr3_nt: TGCGCCAGCAGTGAAGGGCAGGGGCTTAACAATGAGCAGTTCTTC
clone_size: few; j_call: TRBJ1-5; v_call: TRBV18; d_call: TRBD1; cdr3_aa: CASSLQTGDSDQPQHF; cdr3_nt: TGTGCCAGCTCGCTTCAAACAGGGGATTCGGATCAGCCCCAGCATTTT
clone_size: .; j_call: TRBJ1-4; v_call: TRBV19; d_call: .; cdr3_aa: CASSRPSGTTNEKLFF; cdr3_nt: TGTGCCAGTAGTAGGCCTTCGGGGACAACTAATGAAAAACTGTTTTTT
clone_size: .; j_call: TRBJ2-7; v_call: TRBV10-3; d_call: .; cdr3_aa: CAISESGTEYEQYF; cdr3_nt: TGTGCCATCAGTGAGTCGGGCACCGAGTACGAGCAGTACTTC